This T cell receptor (beta chain) was captured by sequencing in a study of cytomegalovirus exposure and HLA in healthy donors. Study-level background: Early released data comprised around 79 million unique TCRs from HLA-typed donors.

Amplification used 60 Vbeta primers and 13 Jbeta primers. Libraries were prepared by immunoSEQ multiplex PCR; TCRdb keeps only in-frame clonotypes and omits some of them. Among 90,000 to 140,000 clones listed, roughly 13% were seen once. V was pared by 0 bases and J by 4 bases, with 9 bases between. In germline, CDR1 is SGHAT, CDR2 FQNNGV. This CDR3 is built from 14 residues. This clone was counted only a few times. The antigen is undetermined. Study-wide findings and caveats: CMV serostatus was the sole immune exposure information available. Later analysis showed TCR association rates varying by HLA locus, highest for DRB1 and lowest for HLA-C. A classifier reportedly called cytomegalovirus status with high sensitivity and specificity.

The TCR was taken from a man between 40 and 49 years old in good health and CMV-seropositive. Sequenced: PBMCs. The gene calls are TRBV11-2 and TRBJ1-2; D possibly corresponds to TRBD1 (5 bases). CDR3 in amino acids: CASSLDSGSYGYTF. CDR3 in DNA: TGTGCCAGCAGCTTAGATTCAGGGTCCTATGGCTACACCTTC.